The rows below give T cell receptor beta chains drawn from one sample of a study of cytomegalovirus exposure and HLA in healthy donors. Method: immunoSEQ multiplex PCR; TCRdb's copy keeps in-frame clones and lacks some. Seen here are 130,000 to 150,000 clones, around 80% observed once, and the top ten hold under 10%. Sequencing was done on a sample of PBMCs. The receptors derive from an older woman in good health and CMV-seropositive. The CDR3 runs from the conserved cysteine through the conserved F or W. D genes are given only for firm matches. Where a row states a size, it is once, few, many or the class of an expanded clone; other rows omit it.

D	size	V	J	CDR3	DNA
TRBD1	-	TRBV14	TRBJ1-1	CAGRQGQGINTEAFF	TGTGCCGGCAGACAGGGACAGGGGATTAACACTGAAGCTTTCTTT
TRBD2	-	TRBV29-1	TRBJ2-1	CSVGRLAGVHNEQFF	TGCAGCGTGGGACGTCTAGCGGGAGTTCATAATGAGCAGTTCTTC
-	few	TRBV7-2	TRBJ2-7	CASSFPGSGVDEQYF	TGTGCCAGCAGCTTCCCCGGGTCGGGAGTTGACGAGCAGTACTTC
-	-	TRBV15	TRBJ1-5	CATSSVGSQPQHF	TGTGCCACCAGCTCCGTCGGGTCGCAGCCCCAGCATTTT
TRBD1	once	TRBV30	TRBJ1-1	CAWSGGQLVPEAFF	TGTGCCTGGAGTGGGGGACAGCTAGTCCCTGAAGCTTTCTTT
TRBD2	-	TRBV5-6	TRBJ2-1	CASSLRLALYNEQFF	TGTGCCAGCAGCTTGCGACTAGCGCTCTACAATGAGCAGTTCTTC
-	-	TRBV7-6	TRBJ2-7	CASSLATESSYEQYF	TGTGCCAGCAGCTTAGCAACCGAGAGCTCCTACGAGCAGTACTTC
-	-	TRBV4-1	TRBJ2-3	CASSQGGQSTDTQYF	TGCGCCAGCAGCCAAGGAGGGCAGTCCACAGATACGCAGTATTTT
TRBD2	-	TRBV2	TRBJ2-1	CASSEGLAGSDEQFF	TGTGCCAGCAGTGAAGGACTAGCGGGAAGCGATGAGCAGTTCTTC
-	-	TRBV4-2	TRBJ2-3	CASSQVKTHTDTQYF	TGTGCCAGCAGCCAAGTTAAGACACACACAGATACGCAGTATTTT
-	-	TRBV6-6	TRBJ1-1	CASSPTGMEAFF	TGTGCCAGCAGTCCGACCGGGATGGAAGCTTTCTTT
TRBD2	-	TRBV29-1	TRBJ2-1	CSVRTSGRSLFF	TGCAGCGTCAGGACTAGCGGGAGATCTCTGTTCTTC
TRBD2	once	TRBV5-1	TRBJ2-5	CASSGTSGRFETQYF	TGCGCCAGCAGCGGGACTAGCGGGAGGTTCGAGACCCAGTACTTC
-	-	TRBV5-4	TRBJ2-7	CASSLDEAAPGEQYF	TGTGCCAGCAGCTTGGATGAGGCGGCCCCAGGGGAGCAGTACTTC
TRBD1	-	TRBV7-2	TRBJ1-5	CASSLYGGTGDQPQHF	TGTGCCAGCAGCTTGTACGGCGGGACAGGGGATCAGCCCCAGCATTTT
-	-	TRBV7-8	TRBJ1-2	CASSLAGSPAVFGYTF	TGTGCCAGCAGCTTAGCTGGCAGCCCGGCGGTTTTCGGCTACACCTTC
TRBD1	-	TRBV9	TRBJ1-1	CASSVGQGLSEAFF	TGTGCCAGCAGCGTTGGACAGGGTCTTTCTGAAGCTTTCTTT
TRBD2	few	TRBV30	TRBJ2-7	CATSGTSGNYEQYF	TGTGCCACTTCCGGGACTAGTGGAAACTACGAGCAGTACTTC
TRBD2	-	TRBV5-1	TRBJ2-1	CASSSIPSGRINNEQFF	TGCGCCAGCAGCTCCATTCCCAGCGGGAGGATTAACAATGAGCAGTTCTTC
TRBD1	-	TRBV7-9	TRBJ1-2	CASSKGQGDGYTF	TGTGCCAGCAGCAAGGGACAGGGAGATGGCTACACCTTC
-	few	TRBV6-5	TRBJ2-5	CASSYTYRTQGETQYF	TGTGCCAGCAGTTACACCTACAGGACCCAGGGAGAGACCCAGTACTTC
-	-	TRBV5-1	TRBJ1-1	CASRSNWNTEAFF	TGCGCCAGCAGGTCGAACTGGAACACTGAAGCTTTCTTT
-	-	TRBV7-9	TRBJ1-1	CSSAPYMNTEAFF	TGTTCCAGCGCACCTTACATGAACACTGAAGCTTTCTTT
TRBD2	-	TRBV7-8	TRBJ2-7	CASSLATSGTSMVPYEQYF	TGTGCCAGCAGCTTAGCGACTAGCGGAACTTCAATGGTCCCCTACGAGCAGTACTTC
-	-	TRBV7-3	TRBJ2-3	CASRLDSTDTQYF	TGTGCCAGCAGGTTGGACTCCACAGATACGCAGTATTTT
-	-	TRBV30	TRBJ1-5	CAWSFTADQPQHF	TGTGCCTGGAGTTTCACGGCGGATCAGCCCCAGCATTTT
-	-	TRBV7-2	TRBJ2-3	CASSLSDRHTQYF	TGTGCCAGCAGCTTGAGCGATCGACATACGCAGTATTTT
-	-	TRBV30	TRBJ1-2	CAWSVLQGSYGYTF	TGTGCCTGGAGTGTACTGCAGGGGAGCTATGGCTACACCTTC
-	-	TRBV5-1	TRBJ2-1	CASSLDTNNEQFF	TGCGCCAGCAGCCTGGACACTAACAATGAGCAGTTCTTC
-	-	TRBV2	TRBJ1-4	CASSDETEAEKLFF	TGTGCCAGCAGTGATGAGACGGAGGCTGAAAAACTGTTTTTT
-	-	TRBV9	TRBJ2-7	CASSVVWSGEQYF	TGTGCCAGCAGCGTAGTATGGTCGGGGGAGCAGTACTTC
-	once	TRBV9	TRBJ2-2	CASSVLALTGELFF	TGTGCCAGCAGCGTCTTAGCCCTCACCGGGGAGCTGTTTTTT
-	few	TRBV5-1	TRBJ2-2	CASSSAGTNTGELFF	TGCGCCAGCAGTTCAGCAGGGACGAACACCGGGGAGCTGTTTTTT
-	-	TRBV7-2	TRBJ1-5	CASSITGPGNQPQHF	TGTGCCAGCAGCATCACAGGGCCTGGCAATCAGCCCCAGCATTTT
-	-	TRBV27	TRBJ1-2	CASSLSLEGHYGYTF	TGTGCCAGCAGTTTAAGTTTAGAGGGCCACTATGGCTACACCTTC
-	-	TRBV27	TRBJ1-2	CASSAGQGIDGYTF	TGTGCCAGCAGCGCCGGGCAGGGAATTGATGGCTACACCTTC
TRBD1	-	TRBV30	TRBJ2-5	CAWSVLTGSREQYF	TGTGCCTGGAGTGTCCTGACAGGGTCTAGGGAGCAGTACTTC
TRBD1	-	TRBV27	TRBJ1-2	CASSPSRDRPRYTF	TGTGCCAGCAGTCCCTCCCGGGACAGGCCTCGCTACACCTTC
TRBD2	-	TRBV5-6	TRBJ2-5	CASSWTSGSDEETQYF	TGTGCCAGCAGCTGGACTAGCGGGAGTGATGAAGAGACCCAGTACTTC
-	-	TRBV5-1	TRBJ2-7	CASSLDPKNYEQYF	TGCGCCAGCAGCTTGGACCCCAAAAACTACGAGCAGTACTTC
TRBD2	-	TRBV5-1	TRBJ2-7	CASSWTSGLYEQYF	TGCGCCAGCAGCTGGACTAGCGGACTGTACGAGCAGTACTTC
TRBD2	-	TRBV30	TRBJ2-1	CAWSQRHSGITFF	TGTGCCTGGAGTCAACGCCATAGCGGGATTACGTTCTTC
-	once	TRBV7-9	TRBJ1-2	CSSSRSTYGYTF	TGTTCCAGCAGCCGTTCTACCTATGGCTACACCTTC
TRBD1	few	TRBV15	TRBJ2-1	CATSFSDRAGEQFF	TGTGCCACCAGCTTCTCAGACAGGGCAGGTGAGCAGTTCTTC
TRBD2	-	TRBV7-2	TRBJ2-3	CASSLTSGTDTQYF	TGTGCCAGCAGCTTAACTAGCGGTACAGATACGCAGTATTTT
-	once	TRBV27	TRBJ2-7	CASRRQVQAYEQYF	TGTGCCAGCAGGAGACAGGTACAAGCCTACGAGCAGTACTTC
TRBD2	-	TRBV5-4	TRBJ2-1	CASSLSGAMEQFF	TGTGCCAGCAGCTTGAGCGGGGCCATGGAGCAGTTCTTC
TRBD1	-	TRBV30	TRBJ1-2	CAWSGGQGVYGYTF	TGTGCCTGGAGTGGGGGACAGGGGGTGTATGGCTACACCTTC
-	-	TRBV7-2	TRBJ2-2	CASSLATGTGELFF	TGTGCCAGCAGCTTAGCGACGGGCACCGGGGAGCTGTTTTTT
TRBD1	-	TRBV11-2	TRBJ1-1	CASSPDRVNTEAFF	TGTGCCAGCAGCCCAGACAGGGTGAACACTGAAGCTTTCTTT
TRBD1	-	TRBV7-8	TRBJ1-1	CASSSESRGITEAFF	TGTGCCAGCAGCTCAGAATCCAGGGGGATCACTGAAGCTTTCTTT
-	-	TRBV20-1	TRBJ2-5	CSARRETQYF	TGCAGTGCTCGCCGGGAGACCCAGTACTTC
TRBD2	-	TRBV4-3	TRBJ2-7	CASSHSGTSVAEQYF	TGCGCCAGCAGCCACTCCGGGACTAGCGTTGCCGAGCAGTACTTC
TRBD2	few	TRBV27	TRBJ2-5	CASSRTSGSQGETQYF	TGTGCCAGCAGTCGGACTAGCGGGAGTCAAGGAGAGACCCAGTACTTC
TRBD2	-	TRBV19	TRBJ2-1	CASSIDRASGHYNEQFF	TGTGCCAGTAGTATAGATAGGGCTAGCGGCCACTACAATGAGCAGTTCTTC
-	-	TRBV5-4	TRBJ2-3	CASSPATGGTDTQYF	TGTGCCAGCAGCCCCGCCACGGGGGGCACAGATACGCAGTATTTT
-	-	TRBV5-1	TRBJ1-1	CASSSDWMNTEAFF	TGCGCCAGCAGCTCAGACTGGATGAACACTGAAGCTTTCTTT